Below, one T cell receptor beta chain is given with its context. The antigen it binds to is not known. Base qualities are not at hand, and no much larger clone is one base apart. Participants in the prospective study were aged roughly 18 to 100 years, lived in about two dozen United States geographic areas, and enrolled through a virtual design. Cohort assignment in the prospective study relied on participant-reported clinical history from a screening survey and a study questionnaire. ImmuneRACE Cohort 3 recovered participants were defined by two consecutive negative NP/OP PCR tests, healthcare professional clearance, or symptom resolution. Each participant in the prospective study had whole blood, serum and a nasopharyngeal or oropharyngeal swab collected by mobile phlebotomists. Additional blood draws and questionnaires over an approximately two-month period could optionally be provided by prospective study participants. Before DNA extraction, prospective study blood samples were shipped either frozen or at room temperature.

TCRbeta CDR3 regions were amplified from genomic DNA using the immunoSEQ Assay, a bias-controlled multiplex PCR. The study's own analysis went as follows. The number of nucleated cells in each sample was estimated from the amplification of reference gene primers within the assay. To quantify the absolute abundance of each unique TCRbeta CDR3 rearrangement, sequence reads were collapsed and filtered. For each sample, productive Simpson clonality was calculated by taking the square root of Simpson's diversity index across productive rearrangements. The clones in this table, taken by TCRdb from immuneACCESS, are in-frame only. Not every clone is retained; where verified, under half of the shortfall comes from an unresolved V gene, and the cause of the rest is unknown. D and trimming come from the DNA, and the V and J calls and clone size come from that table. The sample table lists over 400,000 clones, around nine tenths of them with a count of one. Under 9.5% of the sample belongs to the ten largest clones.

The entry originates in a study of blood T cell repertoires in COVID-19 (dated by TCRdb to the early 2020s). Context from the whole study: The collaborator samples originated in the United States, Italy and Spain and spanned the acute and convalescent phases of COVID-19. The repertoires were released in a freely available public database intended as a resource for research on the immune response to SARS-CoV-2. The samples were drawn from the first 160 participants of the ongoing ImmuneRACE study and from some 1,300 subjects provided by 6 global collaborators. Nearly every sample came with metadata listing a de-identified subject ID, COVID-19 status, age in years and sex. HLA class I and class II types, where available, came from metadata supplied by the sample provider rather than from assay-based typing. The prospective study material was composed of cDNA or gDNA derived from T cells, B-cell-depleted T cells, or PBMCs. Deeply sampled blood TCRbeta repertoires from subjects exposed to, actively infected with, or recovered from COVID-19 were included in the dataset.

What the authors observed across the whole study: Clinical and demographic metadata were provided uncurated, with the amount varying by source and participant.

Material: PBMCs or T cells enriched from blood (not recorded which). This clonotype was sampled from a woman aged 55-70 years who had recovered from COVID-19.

Here the CDR3 is given as CATSDTEETQYF. The DNA is TGTGCCACCAGTGATACCGAGGAGACCCAGTACTTC. This chain joins TRBV24-1 to TRBJ2-5; the D gene assignment is ambiguous. Trimming at the junction amounts to 3 bases on V and 5 bases on J, and the germline ends lie 6 bases apart. Looking up the germline V gene yields CDR1 KGHDR and CDR2 SFDVKD. The CDR3 sequence holds 12 residues, the cysteine and phenylalanine included. Only the CDR3 part of the read is kept: 36 bases, read in frame from the first base.